Listed below are T cell receptor beta chains from one sample, sequenced in a study of T cell repertoires in cytomegalovirus infection. TCRdb used MiXCR to reprocess the reads, holding one entry per CDR3 protein. The sample lists under 250,000 distinct CDR3 sequences, approximately 7% occurring once. Specimen: PBMCs. These TCRs come from a human donor in good health (CMV status not recorded). Some clones in this sample may be carry-over from other donors' samples. The CDR3 runs from the conserved cysteine through the conserved F or W. A D gene is named only where the DNA matches it firmly. Clone sizes are given selectively: once, few, many, or a class where the clone is expanded.

-,few,TRBJ1-5,TRBV6-2/TRBV6-3,CASSLLLGGGQPQHF,TGTGCCAGCAGCCTCCTTCTGGGGGGAGGTCAGCCCCAGCATTTT
-,many,TRBJ2-5,TRBV10-2,CASMGLTEETQYF,TGCGCCAGCATGGGGCTTACCGAGGAGACCCAGTACTTC
TRBD2,few,TRBJ2-1,TRBV23-1,CASSLPGLAGGYSYNEQFF,TGCGCCAGCAGTTTGCCGGGACTAGCGGGGGGCTACTCCTACAATGAGCAGTTCTTC
-,few,TRBJ2-5,TRBV3-1,CASSQGWLGRSHQETQYF,TGTGCCAGCAGCCAAGGGTGGCTGGGGCGCTCACATCAAGAGACCCAGTACTTC
-,few,TRBJ1-2,TRBV2,CASRQGGGYTF,TGTGCCAGCCGGCAGGGAGGTGGCTACACCTTC
TRBD1,many,TRBJ1-3,TRBV11-2,CASSLSRTGVYGNTIYF,TGTGCCAGCAGCTTATCTCGGACAGGGGTATATGGAAACACCATATATTTT
-,many,TRBJ2-7,TRBV5-1,CASSLDGVGEQYF,TGCGCCAGCAGCTTGGATGGAGTGGGCGAGCAGTACTTC
-,many,TRBJ1-1,TRBV7-8,CASSTSRTGNTEAFF,TGTGCCAGCAGCACGTCTAGGACGGGGAACACTGAAGCTTTCTTT
-,many,TRBJ1-5,TRBV7-2,CASSLVKGGQPQHF,TGTGCCAGCAGCTTAGTAAAGGGTGGTCAGCCCCAGCATTTT
-,many,TRBJ1-1,TRBV29-1,CSVLRENTEAFF,TGCAGCGTTCTCAGAGAGAACACTGAAGCTTTCTTT
-,many,TRBJ1-5,TRBV23-1,CASSQRPPGNQPQHF,TGCGCCAGCAGTCAACGTCCCCCAGGCAATCAGCCCCAGCATTTT
-,many,TRBJ2-1,TRBV7-2,CASSLSGTLDEQFF,TGTGCCAGCAGCTTGTCCGGGACGCTCGATGAGCAGTTCTTC
-,many,TRBJ1-5,TRBV12-3/TRBV12-4,CASGDISNQPQHF,TGTGCCAGCGGGGACATTAGCAATCAGCCCCAGCATTTT
TRBD2,many,TRBJ2-7,TRBV7-6,CASSLTSGGPGEQYF,TGTGCCAGCAGCTTGACTAGCGGGGGACCCGGGGAGCAGTACTTC
TRBD2,many,TRBJ2-3,TRBV7-2,CASSWGPGLGTDTQYF,TGTGCCAGCAGCTGGGGCCCGGGACTAGGGACAGATACGCAGTATTTT
-,-,TRBJ1-5,TRBV20-1,CSARVSWDANQPQHF,TGCAGTGCTAGAGTGAGCTGGGACGCCAATCAGCCCCAGCATTTT
-,many,TRBJ1-5,TRBV4-3,CASTPVYPQLNQPQHF,TGCGCCAGCACCCCGGTTTATCCCCAGCTCAATCAGCCCCAGCATTTT
TRBD1,many,TRBJ2-3,TRBV9,CASSASQGAVGNTQYF,TGTGCCAGCAGCGCCTCACAGGGGGCAGTTGGAAATACGCAGTATTTT
TRBD2,many,TRBJ2-4,TRBV6-6,CASSYSASGDQYF,TGTGCCAGCAGTTACTCGGCTAGCGGCGATCAGTACTTC
-,few,TRBJ2-7,TRBV2,CASRKEDRLRGEQYF,TGTGCCAGCAGGAAAGAGGACAGACTGAGGGGCGAGCAGTACTTC
-,many,TRBJ1-1,TRBV28,CASSSPGGFTEAFF,TGTGCCAGCAGCTCCCCGGGAGGGTTCACTGAAGCTTTCTTT
TRBD1,few,TRBJ1-6,TRBV14,CASSQETGAPISPLHF,TGTGCCAGCAGCCAAGAGACAGGGGCGCCGATTTCACCCCTCCACTTT
-,many,TRBJ2-3,TRBV4-3,CASSQVGRTDTQYF,TGCGCCAGCAGCCAAGTAGGTAGAACAGATACGCAGTATTTT
TRBD2,many,TRBJ2-7,TRBV7-2,CASSLLTSGTYEQYF,TGTGCCAGCAGCCTCTTGACTAGCGGGACCTACGAGCAGTACTTC
-,-,TRBJ2-7,TRBV20-1,CSARESKGWDEQYF,TGCAGTGCTAGAGAAAGTAAGGGATGGGACGAGCAGTACTTC
-,many,TRBJ2-7,TRBV20-1,CSARDGGQGLLEQYF,TGCAGTGCTAGGGATGGGGGACAAGGTCTCCTCGAGCAGTACTTC
-,many,TRBJ1-5,TRBV6-1,CASSDTLNQPQHF,TGTGCCAGCAGTGACACCCTCAATCAGCCCCAGCATTTT
TRBD1,few,TRBJ2-3,TRBV19,CASNSQGSDTQYF,TGTGCCAGCAATTCACAGGGGTCAGATACGCAGTATTTT
-,many,TRBJ1-1,TRBV14,CASSRRGAGTEAFF,TGTGCCAGCAGCCGCCGGGGGGCAGGAACTGAAGCTTTCTTT
TRBD2,many,TRBJ2-1,TRBV11-2,CASSLDGLAGGPLDNEQFF,TGTGCCAGCAGCTTAGATGGACTAGCGGGGGGCCCACTAGACAATGAGCAGTTCTTC
-,many,TRBJ2-3,TRBV23-1,CASVRDLQGTSTDTQYF,TGCGCCAGCGTCAGGGACCTACAGGGTACTAGCACAGATACGCAGTATTTT
TRBD2,-,TRBJ2-1,TRBV5-5,CASSLSGGAWNEQFF,TGTGCCAGCAGCTTAAGCGGGGGGGCCTGGAATGAGCAGTTCTTC
-,many,TRBJ1-5,TRBV12-3/TRBV12-4,CASSGQIASLPQHF,TGTGCCAGCAGCGGACAGATCGCCTCTCTGCCCCAGCATTTT
-,many,TRBJ1-1,TRBV5-4,CASSRRTELNTEAFF,TGTGCCAGCAGCCGAAGGACGGAACTGAACACTGAAGCTTTCTTT
-,many,TRBJ2-2,TRBV5-5,CASSLLTENTGELFF,TGTGCCAGCAGCCTTTTGACGGAGAACACCGGGGAGCTGTTTTTT
-,many,TRBJ2-5,TRBV4-3,CASSQDWRTQETQYF,TGCGCCAGCAGCCAAGATTGGAGGACACAAGAGACCCAGTACTTC
TRBD1,few,TRBJ1-5,TRBV7-3,CASSSDRDGVQPQHF,TGTGCCAGCAGCTCCGACAGGGACGGGGTTCAGCCCCAGCATTTT
-,many,TRBJ2-2,TRBV29-1,CSVEPVMNTGELFF,TGCAGCGTGGAGCCCGTCATGAACACCGGGGAGCTGTTTTTT
-,many,TRBJ2-5,TRBV6-5,CASSYLQTQETQYF,TGTGCCAGCAGTTACCTACAAACCCAAGAGACCCAGTACTTC
-,many,TRBJ2-3,TRBV6-6,CASSYSIAPDTQYF,TGTGCCAGCAGTTACTCGATTGCCCCAGATACGCAGTATTTT
TRBD1,many,TRBJ2-2,TRBV12-3/TRBV12-4,CASSPGQGFAGELFF,TGTGCCAGCAGTCCCGGACAGGGTTTCGCCGGGGAGCTGTTTTTT
-,many,TRBJ2-3,TRBV2,CASRESGMRTDTQYF,TGTGCCAGCAGGGAATCGGGTATGAGGACAGATACGCAGTATTTT
-,-,TRBJ2-5,TRBV29-1,CSGRTGAVIQTQYF,TGCAGCGGGCGCACTGGGGCTGTCATACAGACCCAGTACTTC
-,many,TRBJ1-6,TRBV6-5,CASSLSKAFYSPLHF,TGTGCCAGCAGCCTGAGTAAGGCTTTCTATTCACCCCTCCACTTT
-,many,TRBJ2-5,TRBV6-2/TRBV6-3,CASRATGIQTQYF,TGTGCCAGCAGAGCAACAGGGATTCAGACCCAGTACTTC
-,many,TRBJ2-5,TRBV6-1,CASRQSGETQYF,TGTGCCAGCAGACAAAGTGGAGAGACCCAGTACTTC
TRBD1,medium-sized,TRBJ2-7,TRBV7-2,CASSPTGQGNYEQYF,TGTGCCAGCAGCCCCACCGGACAGGGTAACTACGAGCAGTACTTC
-,-,TRBJ2-5,TRBV29-1,CSVEDDKETQYF,TGCAGCGTTGAAGATGATAAAGAGACCCAGTACTTC
-,many,TRBJ2-3,TRBV6-2/TRBV6-3,CASSNRLVQTQYF,TGTGCCAGCAGCAACCGACTAGTCCAAACGCAGTATTTT
-,many,TRBJ2-2,TRBV6-6,CASSFQHTGELFF,TGTGCCAGCAGTTTTCAGCACACCGGGGAGCTGTTTTTT
TRBD2,-,TRBJ2-1,TRBV20-1,CSASRTSGYNEQFF,TGCAGTGCTTCCCGGACTAGCGGGTACAATGAGCAGTTCTTC